Each of the 27 T cell receptor beta chains below was sequenced from the same sample in a study of T cells in Graves' hyperthyroidism and ophthalmopathy (dated by TCRdb to about 2019). To prepare the library, multiplex PCR was applied. TCRdb lists the instrument as Illumina HiSeq 2000. The TCR beta CDR3 regions were amplified from the RNA transcripts. For the first round of RT-PCR on the TCR CDR3, the HTBI primer set was used together with the Qiagen OneStep RT-PCR kit. The public reads were quality trimmed at Q25 with fastp and then assembled into clones with MiXCR by TCRdb, keeping productive beta chains. Entries that share a CDR3 protein sequence are merged under the most common genes and DNA. This sample gives 490,000 or so distinct CDR3 sequences in total; roughly 22% of them show up just once. In total, the top ten clones hold under 55% of the sample. Sequencing used blood. The origin of the receptors is a woman aged 70-85 years with Graves' ophthalmopathy.

The rearrangement links TRBV15 to TRBJ1-3; TRBD1 might be the D (6 bases). This CDR3 comprises 17 residues. V was pared by 0 bases and J by 2 bases, with 14 bases between. Germline V gene sequence: CDR1 LNHNV, CDR2 YYDKDF (reference sequence). The CDR3 region has the DNA TGTGCCACCAGCAGAGATACCACAGGGTTACCTGGAAACACCATATATTTT. It specifies CATSRDTTGLPGNTIYF.

This sequence joins TRBV5-6 and TRBJ2-1, with 11 nucleotides matching TRBD2. The trim removed 6 bases at V and 1 base at J, leaving 12 bases unmatched. Germline V gives CDR1 SGHDT, CDR2 YYEEEE. This CDR3 is built from 18 residues. Here the CDR3 reads CASNELAGGFGSYNEQFF. The DNA of the CDR3 is TGTGCCAGCAACGAGTTAGCGGGAGGGTTCGGATCCTACAATGAGCAGTTCTTC.

The V gene is TRBV27, the J gene TRBJ1-2; D remains unclear. The CDR3 has 11 amino acids. Germline V lookup: CDR1 MNHEY, CDR2 SMNVEV (reference sequence). Trimming pared 6 bases from V and 8 bases from J, leaving 10 bases between. CDR3 region: CASSGPGGYTF. In nucleotides, the CDR3 is TGTGCCAGCAGCGGACCAGGCGGCTACACCTTC.

The chain is built from TRBV10-3 and TRBJ2-7; 12 bases are shared with TRBD1. The CDR3 length is 13 residues. The V gene's germline CDR1 is ENHRY and CDR2 SYGVKD. V lost 10 bases, J lost 5 bases, and 6 bases stayed unmatched. CDR3 residues: CASTGTGGNEQYF. CDR3 nucleotide sequence: TGTGCCAGTACCGGGACAGGGGGCAACGAGCAGTACTTC.

At least ten counts were recorded for this clonotype. CDR3 protein: CASSSQAGVNNEQFF. In nucleotides, the CDR3 is TGTGCCAGCAGCTCGCAAGCGGGAGTGAACAATGAGCAGTTCTTC. The chain joins TRBV7-3 to TRBJ2-1, with TRBD2 matching over 8 bases. Germline loops: CDR1 SGHTA, CDR2 FQGTGA. V dropped 4 bases and J dropped 5; count of bases not matched to a gene: 7. This CDR3 has 15 amino acids. The entire variable domain, with the rest obtained from reference TRBV7-3 and TRBJ2-1, is as follows: GAGVSQTPSNKVTEKGKYVELRCDPISGHTALYWYRQSLGQGPEFLIYFQGTGAADDSGLPNDRFFAVRPEGSVSTLKIQRTERGDSAVYLCASSSQAGVNNEQFFGPGTRLTVL.

This chain uses TRBV7-9 with TRBJ2-7; 8 positions match TRBD1. This CDR3 is built from 15 residues. V was clipped by 1 base and J by 2 bases; unmatched bases: 4. CDR1 is SEHNR and CDR2 is FQNEAQ in the germline V gene (reference sequence). DNA of the CDR3: TGTGCCAGCAGCTTAGGATGGGACAGGACCTACGAGCAGTACTTC. This translates into CASSLGWDRTYEQYF.

V gene TRBV3-1 combines with J gene TRBJ2-1; 8 bases are shared with TRBD2. The CDR3 has 16 amino acids. V lost 2 bases, J lost 4 bases, and 7 bases stayed unmatched. In germline, CDR1 is LGHDT, CDR2 YNNKEL (reference sequence). The CDR3 here is CASSQYSGTLYNEQFF. The CDR3 DNA follows: TGTGCCAGCAGCCAATATAGCGGGACTCTATACAATGAGCAGTTCTTC.

The rearrangement links TRBV7-9 to TRBJ2-7, with D hard to call. This CDR3 contains 13 residues. The ends were cut back, 5 bases at V and 3 bases at J, with 11 bases in the middle. Germline V gene sequence: CDR1 SEHNR, CDR2 FQNEAQ (reference sequence). In DNA, the CDR3 is TGTGCCAGCAGCCGACGGGTTGGCTACGAGCAGTACTTC. It yields the protein CASSRRVGYEQYF.

There are a few counts of this clonotype. The rearrangement uses TRBV5-6 and TRBJ1-2; D is unresolved. Between the trimmed V and J ends, which lost 6 bases and 0 bases, there was a span of 12 bases. CDR1 and CDR2 from the germline V gene are SGHDT and YYEEEE. The CDR3 has 14 amino acids. For the CDR3, the DNA is TGTGCCAGCACCCCGGACGGAGCTAACTATGGCTACACCTTC. This codes for CASTPDGANYGYTF. The whole variable domain, filled in from reference TRBV5-6 and TRBJ1-2, reads DAGVTQSPTHLIKTRGQQVTLRCSPKSGHDTVSWYQQALGQGPQFIFQYYEEEERQRGNFPDRFSGHQFPNYSSELNVNALLLGDSALYLCASTPDGANYGYTFGSGTRLTVV.

The CDR3 sequence: CASSYNPGTDTQYF. The CDR3 bases are TGTGCCAGCAGTTACAACCCGGGAACAGATACGCAGTATTTT. This chain connects TRBV6-5 to TRBJ2-3; tentatively, D is TRBD2 (5 bases). This CDR3 spans 14 amino acids. V dropped 2 bases and J dropped 3 bases, with 9 bases sitting between them. Germline V gene lookup returns CDR1 MNHEY and CDR2 SVGAGI.

The chain is built from TRBV7-2 and TRBJ2-7, with 8 bases aligning to TRBD1. This CDR3 is 15 amino acids long. The V and J ends lost 9 bases and 0 bases, in that order; junction bases with no gene match: 10. The germline gives CDR1 SGHTA, CDR2 FQGNSA. The CDR3 DNA is TGTGCCAGACAGGACAGGGCCCTTAGCTCCTACGAGCAGTACTTC. It is translated as CARQDRALSSYEQYF.

V is TRBV3-1 and J is TRBJ2-6; possible D gene TRBD2, 5 bases. The CDR3 runs to 15 residues. Trimming took 4 bases from V and 2 from J, leaving 9 bases between them. The germline V gene has CDR1 LGHDT and CDR2 YNNKEL (reference sequence). This chain's CDR3 is CASSPRGTGANVLTF. Written as DNA, the CDR3 is TGTGCCAGCAGCCCACGGGGAACTGGGGCCAACGTCCTGACTTTC.

This clonotype was picked up a small number of times. This chain links TRBV20-1 with TRBJ1-2; 7 bases are a match to TRBD1. Germline-derived CDR1 and CDR2 are DFQATT and SNEGSKA (reference sequence). V gave up 4 bases and J gave up 2 bases; unmatched junction bases: 7. The CDR3 has 14 residues. The CDR3 reads CSATSGGGNYGYTF. In DNA, the CDR3 is TGCAGTGCTACTTCAGGGGGTGGGAACTATGGCTACACCTTC.

This sequence joins TRBV6-2 or TRBV6-3 and TRBJ2-1, with D possibly being TRBD2 (5 bases). Germline CDR1 is MNHEY and CDR2 is SVGEGT. Deletions cut 2 bases from V and 9 bases from J, with 11 bases between. This CDR3 is built from 13 residues. CDR3 amino acids: CASSYGRRGEQFF. In DNA, the CDR3 is TGTGCCAGCAGTTACGGGCGACGGGGTGAGCAGTTCTTC.

This clonotype has a single count. The chain is built from TRBV7-2 and TRBJ2-2; 8 nucleotides align to TRBD2. V lost 10 bases to trimming and J lost 4 bases; unmatched junction nucleotides: 11. CDR3 length: 15 amino acids. Germline V gene sequence: CDR1 SGHTA, CDR2 FQGNSA. The CDR3 nucleotides are TGTGCCATAGTCGGGACTAGTGAGGTCACCGGGGAGCTGTTTTTT. Its protein product is CAIVGTSEVTGELFF.

This clonotype has just a few counts. The chain carries TRBV7-3 and TRBJ2-1; 7 nucleotides match TRBD2. V shed 1 base and J 4 bases; nucleotides not matched to a gene: 4. This CDR3 has 15 amino acids. Per germline, CDR1 SGHTA and CDR2 FQGTGA. CDR3 DNA: TGTGCCAGCAGCTTAATGGGGGGGGAGTACAATGAGCAGTTCTTC. Translation gives CASSLMGGEYNEQFF.

This clonotype was seen more than once but under ten times. Here the CDR3 DNA reads TGTGCCAGCAGTGAACTCCTACAGGGATATTCCCTAGACGAGCAGTACTTC. Translating it yields CASSELLQGYSLDEQYF. This chain links TRBV6-1 with TRBJ2-7, with D maybe TRBD1 (6 bases). V dropped 2 bases and J dropped 5 bases, with 22 bases sitting between them. This CDR3 contains 17 residues. Germline V gives CDR1 MNHNS, CDR2 SASEGT.

To note about this clonotype: Relative to the germline gene, one junction end is altered; a read error may explain this. This chain links TRBV7-8 with TRBJ2-5; unclear D gene. Germline V CDR1 and CDR2: SGHVS, FQNEAQ. CDR3 length: 13 residues. In nucleotides, the CDR3 is TGTGCCGGCAGCTTAGGTGGGATGGAGACCCAGTACTTC. Protein: CAGSLGGMETQYF.

The chain couples TRBV5-1 to TRBJ1-1; no clear D gene. Deletions cut 3 bases from V and 1 base from J, with 19 bases between. The CDR3 loop spans 17 amino acids. CDR1 and CDR2 from the germline V gene are SGHRS and YFSETQ. As DNA, the CDR3 is TGCGCCAGCAGCTGGTTTTTTCGGAGACACTCGAACACTGAAGCTTTCTTT. Residues: CASSWFFRRHSNTEAFF. Supplemented by reference TRBV5-1 and TRBJ1-1, the full variable domain reads KAGVTQTPRYLIKTRGQQVTLSCSPISGHRSVSWYQQTPGQGLQFLFEYFSETQRNKGNFPGRFSGRQFSNSRSEMNVSTLELGDSALYLCASSWFFRRHSNTEAFFGQGTRLTVV.

J is TRBJ2-7 and V is TRBV28, with a tentative D call TRBD2 (6 bases). The CDR3 totals 15 residues. The germline V and J ends were trimmed by 5 bases and 2 bases, with 16 bases remaining between them. Germline V lookup: CDR1 MDHEN, CDR2 SYDVKM. CDR3 bases: TGTGCCAGCAGTCCTCCCGGGACTGGACCCTACGAGCAGTACTTC. Protein sequence: CASSPPGTGPYEQYF.

This clonotype was observed a handful of times. The chain is built from TRBV6-1 and TRBJ2-7; TRBD1 is a possible D gene (6 bases). The germline V and J ends were trimmed by 6 bases and 5 bases, with 8 bases remaining between them. Germline CDR1 MNHNS, CDR2 SASEGT. The length of the CDR3 is 11 residues. In DNA, the CDR3 is TGTGCCAGCAGAACAGGGAACGAGCAGTACTTC. This gives the protein CASRTGNEQYF.

DNA for the CDR3: TGTGCCAGTATTAGGATCACAGATACGCAGTATTTT. Translated: CASIRITDTQYF. The V and J genes are TRBV19 and TRBJ2-3, with D unresolved. From germline, CDR1 is LNHDA and CDR2 SQIVND (reference sequence). The CDR3 runs 12 residues. V lost 7 bases to trimming and J lost 2 bases, with 7 bases between them.

The chain employs TRBV7-2 and TRBJ1-4; D is possibly TRBD1 (5 bases). This CDR3 has 15 amino acids. With 1 base removed from V and 8 bases from J, the gap between germline ends came to 14 bases. The germline CDR1 and CDR2 sequences are SGHTA and FQGNSA. This CDR3 is CASSLVLNWGEKLFF. DNA of the CDR3: TGTGCCAGCAGCTTAGTTCTAAATTGGGGGGAAAAACTGTTTTTT. Using reference TRBV7-2 and TRBJ1-4 for the parts outside the CDR3, the full variable domain is GAGVSQSPSNKVTEKGKDVELRCDPISGHTALYWYRQSLGQGLEFLIYFQGNSAPDKSGLPSDRFSAERTGGSVSTLTIQRTQQEDSAVYLCASSLVLNWGEKLFFGSGTQLSVL.

The chain is built from TRBV20-1 and TRBJ2-2; 7 bases map to TRBD2. Germline CDR1 is DFQATT and CDR2 is SNEGSKA (reference sequence). This CDR3 has 14 amino acids. The J segment lost 4 bases and the V segment lost 6 bases, leaving 8 bases of the junction unmatched. The CDR3: CSALTSDPTGELFF. The CDR3 bases are TGCAGTGCCCTTACTAGCGACCCCACCGGGGAGCTGTTTTTT.

This clonotype was observed many times. The chain combines TRBV11-2 with TRBJ2-7; tentatively, D is TRBD2 (5 bases). V lost 1 base and J 4 bases, leaving 11 bases between the germline ends. This CDR3 spans 14 amino acids. CDR1 is SGHAT and CDR2 is FQNNGV in the germline V gene. CDR3 in DNA: TGTGCCAGCAGCTTAGGAGCGGACCTTTACGAGCAGTACTTC. It encodes CASSLGADLYEQYF.

Points on this clonotype: A read error may explain this, as a much larger clone is one base away. V is TRBV7-6 and J is TRBJ2-5; 9 nucleotides line up with TRBD2. The germline gives CDR1 SGHVS, CDR2 FNYEAQ. V shed 3 bases and J 2 bases; nucleotides not matched to a gene: 7. The CDR3 contains 16 residues. CDR3 sequence: CASSLRRGGYQETQYF. The CDR3 region has the DNA TGTGCCAGCAGCTTGAGGCGGGGGGGCTATCAAGAGACCCAGTACTTC.

On this clonotype: A much larger clone differs from this one at a single base, so this may be a read error. The V gene is TRBV3-1, the J gene TRBJ1-2; a weak D match, TRBD1 (5 bases). This CDR3 comprises 16 residues. The germline CDR1 and CDR2 sequences are LGHDT and YNNKEL (reference sequence). V lost 4 bases to trimming and J lost 6 bases, with 21 bases between them. The CDR3 loop reads CASSLTTAGRGHGYTF. The CDR3 DNA sequence: TGTGCCAGCAGCCTAACGACTGCAGGGAGAGGGCATGGCTACACCTTC.